Sequencing of this T cell receptor (beta chain) was carried out in a study of cytomegalovirus exposure and HLA in healthy donors. When sampled, the donors appeared nominally healthy, though they likely had unrecorded immune exposures. Notes on the study in general: Among TCR beta chains, those listed as cytomegalovirus-associated numbered around 160.

PCR was performed using 60 Vbeta and 13 Jbeta primers. Using immunoSEQ multiplex PCR, the repertoire was profiled, and TCRdb retains in-frame clones only, with some absent. The sample includes around 100,000 clones, around 69% of them seen just once. About this clone itself: Its target is not known.

Germline CDR1 and CDR2: SGHVS and FNYEAQ. Between the trimmed V and J ends, which lost 1 base and 1 base, there was a span of 8 bases. This CDR3 spans 14 amino acids. The specimen was PBMCs. The receptor was derived from a woman aged 55-69 years in good health and CMV-seropositive. This chain connects TRBV7-6 to TRBJ2-7; a possible D gene is TRBD1 (6 bases). CDR3 sequence: CASSLEDSSYEQYF. CDR3 nucleotide sequence: TGTGCCAGCAGCTTAGAGGACAGTTCCTACGAGCAGTACTTC.